This T cell receptor (beta chain) was obtained from a study of spatial heterogeneity in lung cancer. The time point here: sample taken at primary tumor resection. The sequenced material consisted of unsorted whole RNA from tumor, nontumor lung or frozen PBMC. One entry per CDR3 protein, called by TCRdb with MiXCR from the 5' RACE reads. The sample holds tens of thousands of distinct CDR3 sequences, around 7% seen once. V lost 3 bases and J lost 3; bases outside the gene matches: 9. This CDR3 is 16 amino acids long. Germline V lookup: CDR1 DFQATT, CDR2 SNEGSKA (reference sequence). This chain joins TRBV20-1 and TRBJ2-3, with 10 bases identical to TRBD1. This clonotype originated in a male donor with early-stage non-small cell lung cancer. The source material was PBMCs, sampled at surgery. This CDR3 reads CSASRDRGGPTDTQYF. Here the CDR3 DNA reads TGCAGTGCTAGTAGGGACAGGGGTGGGCCGACAGATACGCAGTATTTT.